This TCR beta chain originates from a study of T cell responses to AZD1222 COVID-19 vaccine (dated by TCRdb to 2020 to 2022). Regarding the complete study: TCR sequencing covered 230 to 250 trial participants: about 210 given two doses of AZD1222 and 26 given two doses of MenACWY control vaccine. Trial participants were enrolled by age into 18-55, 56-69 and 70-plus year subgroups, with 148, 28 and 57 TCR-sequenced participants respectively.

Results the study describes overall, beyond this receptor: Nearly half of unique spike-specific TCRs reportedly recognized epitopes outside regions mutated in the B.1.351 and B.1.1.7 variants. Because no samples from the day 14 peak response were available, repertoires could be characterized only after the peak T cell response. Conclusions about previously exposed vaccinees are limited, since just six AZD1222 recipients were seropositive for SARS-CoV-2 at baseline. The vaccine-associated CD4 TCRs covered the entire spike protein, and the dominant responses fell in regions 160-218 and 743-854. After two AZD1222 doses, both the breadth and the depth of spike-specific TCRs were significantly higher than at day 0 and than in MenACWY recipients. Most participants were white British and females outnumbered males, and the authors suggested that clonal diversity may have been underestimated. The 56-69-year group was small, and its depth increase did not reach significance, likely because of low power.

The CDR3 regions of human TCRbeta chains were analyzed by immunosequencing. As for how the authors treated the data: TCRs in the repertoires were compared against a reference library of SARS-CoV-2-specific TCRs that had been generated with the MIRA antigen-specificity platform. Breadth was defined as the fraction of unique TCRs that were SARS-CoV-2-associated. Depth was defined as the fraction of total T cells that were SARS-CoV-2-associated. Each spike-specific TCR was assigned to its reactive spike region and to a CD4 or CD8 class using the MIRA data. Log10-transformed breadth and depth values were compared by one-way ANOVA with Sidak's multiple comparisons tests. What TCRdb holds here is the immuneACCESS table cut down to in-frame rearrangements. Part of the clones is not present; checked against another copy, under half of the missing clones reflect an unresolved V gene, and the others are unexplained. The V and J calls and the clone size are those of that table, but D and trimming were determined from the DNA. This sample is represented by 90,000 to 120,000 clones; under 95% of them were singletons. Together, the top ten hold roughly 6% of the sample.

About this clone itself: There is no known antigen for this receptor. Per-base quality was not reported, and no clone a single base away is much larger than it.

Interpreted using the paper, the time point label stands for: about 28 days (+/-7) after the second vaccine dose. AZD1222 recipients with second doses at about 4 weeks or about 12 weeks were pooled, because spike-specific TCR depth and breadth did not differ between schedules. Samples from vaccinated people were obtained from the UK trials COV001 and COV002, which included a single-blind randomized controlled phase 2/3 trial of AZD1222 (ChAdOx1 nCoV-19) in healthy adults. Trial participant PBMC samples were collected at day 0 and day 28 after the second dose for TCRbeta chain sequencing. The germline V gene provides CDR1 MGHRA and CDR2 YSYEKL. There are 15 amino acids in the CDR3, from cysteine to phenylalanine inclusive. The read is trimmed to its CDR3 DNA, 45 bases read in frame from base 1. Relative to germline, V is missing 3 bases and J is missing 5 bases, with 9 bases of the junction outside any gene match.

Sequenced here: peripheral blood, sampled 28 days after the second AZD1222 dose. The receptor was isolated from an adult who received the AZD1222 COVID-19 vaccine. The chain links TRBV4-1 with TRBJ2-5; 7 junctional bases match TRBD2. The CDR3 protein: CASSHSGLPDETQYF. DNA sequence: TGCGCCAGCAGCCACTCGGGACTACCCGATGAGACCCAGTACTTC.